The 30 T cell receptor beta chains reported below all come from one sample, sequenced in a study of regulatory T cells in long-lasting Graves disease. TCR beta libraries were built with iRepertoire HTBI primers and Arm-PCR of CDR3 regions. Each CDR3 protein is one row after TCRdb ran MiXCR on the multiplex PCR reads. The sample holds more than 650,000 distinct CDR3 sequences, around 30% seen once. The sample's time point: persistent/refractory GD, antithyroid drugs over 5 years with positive TRAb. RNA extracted from PBMCs served as the sequencing template. The input for sequencing was peripheral blood mononuclear cells (PBMCs), taken when the disease was refractory, from a patient treated with antithyroid drugs. The receptor source for this set is a female donor with Graves disease.

The chain joins TRBV9 to TRBJ1-1; D is unclear. Germline V lookup: CDR1 SGDLS, CDR2 YYNGEE. The CDR3 has 14 residues. V was trimmed by 0 bases and J by 7 bases, leaving 13 bases between them. The CDR3 DNA reads TGTGCCAGCAGCGTAGCTAATGGGAACGGTGAAGCTTTCTTT. Protein: CASSVANGNGEAFF.

The chain uses TRBV6-1 and TRBJ1-3; D is ambiguous. Germline CDR1 is MNHNS and CDR2 is SASEGT. V shed 6 bases and J shed 0 bases, with 15 bases lying between them. This CDR3 region has 16 residues. The CDR3 spells CASSPFRVNSGNTIYF. The CDR3 DNA sequence: TGTGCCAGCAGCCCGTTTCGGGTAAACTCTGGAAACACCATATATTTT.

This clonotype was picked up many times. CDR3: CASISDSGNTIYF. The CDR3 DNA sequence: TGTGCCAGCATCAGTGACTCTGGAAACACCATATATTTT. The V gene is TRBV12-3 or TRBV12-4, the J gene TRBJ1-3; no reliable D call. This CDR3 contains 13 residues. Trimming shortened V by 7 bases and J by 0 bases, and 7 bases separated the two germline ends.

In this sample, this clonotype turned up a few times. This chain uses TRBV2 with TRBJ1-5; weak D call: TRBD1 (6 bases). The V end was cut by 4 bases, the J end by 4 bases, with 20 bases between. This CDR3 spans 17 amino acids. CDR1 and CDR2 (germline): SNHLY, FYNNEI. The CDR3 sequence: CASSAAGAIRGNQPQHF. In nucleotides, the CDR3 is TGTGCCAGCAGTGCGGCAGGGGCCATCAGGGGAAATCAGCCCCAGCATTTT.

This chain uses TRBV6-1 with TRBJ2-7, with unresolved D. CDR1 and CDR2 from the germline V gene are MNHNS and SASEGT. The V end was cut by 10 bases, the J end by 2 bases, with 15 bases between. This CDR3 is 13 amino acids long. CDR3 DNA sequence: TGTGCCACTAGGGTTCATGGGACCTACGAGCAGTACTTC. This encodes CATRVHGTYEQYF.

Written as DNA, the CDR3 is TGTGCCAGCAGTAAAGGGTGGGCAGGAGTAAACTATGGCTACACCTTC. This codes for CASSKGWAGVNYGYTF. The chain employs TRBV25-1 and TRBJ1-2; D gene ambiguous. This CDR3 spans 16 amino acids. From germline, CDR1 is MGHDK and CDR2 SYGVNS. V gave up 5 bases and J gave up 2 bases, with 18 bases separating them.

The V and J genes are TRBV20-1 and TRBJ1-6, with 11 bases identical to TRBD1. Germline CDR1 DFQATT, CDR2 SNEGSKA (reference sequence). The J segment lost 3 bases and the V segment lost 6 bases, leaving 7 bases of the junction unmatched. The CDR3 loop spans 16 amino acids. CDR3 DNA sequence: TGCAGTGCCCACGGACAGGGGGCTTTCTATAATTCACCCCTCCACTTT. It is translated as CSAHGQGAFYNSPLHF.

This clonotype showed up just a few times. The rearrangement joins TRBV9 to TRBJ2-7; 11 nucleotides match TRBD2. The CDR3 is 16 residues long. V dropped 0 bases and J dropped 7; count of bases not matched to a gene: 9. Germline V CDR1 and CDR2: SGDLS, YYNGEE. The CDR3 nucleotides read TGTGCCAGCAGCGTAGACGATAGCGGGAGGGCTCGGGAGCAGTACTTC. This encodes CASSVDDSGRAREQYF.

The chain has TRBV20-1 and TRBJ2-2; 10 positions match TRBD2. The V gene's germline CDR1 is DFQATT and CDR2 SNEGSKA (reference sequence). The CDR3 runs 15 residues. The J segment lost 6 bases and the V segment lost 1 base, leaving 5 bases of the junction unmatched. The CDR3 spells CSARVPSGRSGELFF. The CDR3 DNA reads as TGCAGTGCTAGAGTTCCTAGCGGGAGATCCGGGGAGCTGTTTTTT.

The CDR3 DNA sequence: TGTGCCAGCAGCCACGAGGCAGGGATGAACTACGAGCAGTACTTC. It codes for CASSHEAGMNYEQYF. The J gene is TRBJ2-7, the V gene TRBV7-6; tentatively, D is TRBD1 (5 bases). V was pared by 5 bases and J by 3 bases, with 17 bases between. This CDR3 comprises 15 residues. CDR1 and CDR2 (germline): SGHVS, FNYEAQ.

This clonotype was seen only a few times. The chain couples TRBV12-3 or TRBV12-4 to TRBJ1-2, with 7 bases identical to TRBD1. CDR3 size: 13 residues. Unmatched junction bases numbered 5, after V lost 3 bases and J lost 7 bases. The CDR3 sequence is CASSFDRALGYTF. The CDR3 DNA sequence: TGTGCCAGCAGTTTCGACAGGGCGCTTGGCTACACCTTC.

The rearrangement joins TRBV29-1 to TRBJ2-5, with D perhaps assigned TRBD1 or TRBD2 (5 bases each). Germline CDR1 reads SQVTM; CDR2 reads ANQGSEA. Trimming pared 1 base from V and 10 bases from J, leaving 22 bases between. This CDR3 spans 15 amino acids. CDR3 region: CSVEVTWGLGEGQYF. CDR3 bases: TGCAGCGTTGAAGTTACGTGGGGCCTTGGAGAGGGCCAGTACTTC.

The chain carries TRBV18 and TRBJ2-7; no clear D. CDR3 length: 14 amino acids. Germline CDR1 is KGHSH and CDR2 is LQKENI. V shed 1 base and J shed 5 bases, with 12 bases lying between them. Written as DNA, the CDR3 is TGTGCCAGCTCACCACTCGATGACTTGAACGAGCAGTACTTC. This codes for CASSPLDDLNEQYF.

A few counts support this clonotype. The CDR3 coding sequence is TGTGCCAGCAGTTCGGGACAGGGGGCCGGGCAGCCCCAGCATTTT. Its translation is CASSSGQGAGQPQHF. This chain uses TRBV28 with TRBJ1-5; TRBD1 agrees at 12 bases. CDR3 length: 15 residues. The V gene's germline CDR1 is MDHEN and CDR2 SYDVKM. The V and J ends lost 4 bases and 7 bases, in that order; junction bases with no gene match: 5.

With regard to this clonotype: The CDR3 end shows no conserved phenylalanine or tryptophan, and so a read error is likely. The J gene is TRBJ1-4, the V gene TRBV12-3 or TRBV12-4; 9 positions agree with TRBD1. The CDR3 length is 13 residues. The junction had 3 bases not matched to a gene; V was cut back by 8 bases and J by 5 bases. DNA of the CDR3: TGTGCCAGCCGGACAGGGGCGAATGAAAAACTGTTTTCT. It is translated as CASRTGANEKLFS.

At least ten counts were recorded for this clonotype. This chain joins TRBV11-2 and TRBJ1-4, with D perhaps TRBD1 (6 bases). Trimming pared 4 bases from V and 3 bases from J, leaving 15 bases between. The germline CDR1 and CDR2 sequences are SGHAT and FQNNGV. CDR3 size: 16 residues. DNA of the CDR3: TGTGCCAGCAGCTACGGACAGCGGGGTTCTAATGAAAAACTGTTTTTT. Translation: CASSYGQRGSNEKLFF.

The genes are TRBV6-1 and TRBJ2-7, with D tentatively TRBD2 (6 bases). The CDR3 sequence is 17 residues long. In germline, CDR1 is MNHNS, CDR2 SASEGT. The germline V and J ends were trimmed by 5 bases and 3 bases, with 23 bases remaining between them. This CDR3 is CASSPHTPGVEYYEQYF. CDR3 in DNA: TGTGCCAGCAGTCCCCATACCCCGGGAGTAGAGTACTACGAGCAGTACTTC.

This clonotype was recorded at least ten times. The chain links TRBV27 to TRBJ1-1, with TRBD1 identical over 7 bases. The germline V gene has CDR1 MNHEY and CDR2 SMNVEV (reference sequence). This CDR3 is 13 amino acids long. V shed 1 base, J shed 8 bases, and the junction held 4 bases outside the gene matches. This CDR3 reads CASSLFPGQEAFF. DNA for the CDR3: TGTGCCAGCAGTTTATTCCCGGGACAGGAAGCTTTCTTT.

The J gene is TRBJ1-1, the V gene TRBV28; a weak D match, TRBD1 (5 bases). Germline-derived CDR1 and CDR2 are MDHEN and SYDVKM. This CDR3 is 13 amino acids long. Trimming stripped 5 bases from V and 12 bases from J, with 19 bases between. CDR3 DNA sequence: TGTGCCAGCAGTCTAGACAGCCTCCGCGGTTCTTTCTTT. Translation: CASSLDSLRGSFF. The full variable domain, its missing parts supplied by reference TRBV28 and TRBJ1-1, is DVKVTQSSRYLVKRTGEKVFLECVQDMDHENMFWYRQDPGLGLRLIYFSYDVKMKEKGDIPEGYSVSREKKERFSLILESASTNQTSMYLCASSLDSLRGSFFGQGTRLTVV.

This clonotype was picked up a small number of times. DNA for the CDR3: TGTGCCAGCAGCGTGGGCCCCAGGGAACAGCCCCAGCATTTT. This gives the protein CASSVGPREQPQHF. The chain combines TRBV5-6 with TRBJ1-5, with TRBD1 as a possible D gene (5 bases). With 4 bases removed from V and 7 bases from J, the gap between germline ends came to 15 bases. CDR1 SGHDT and CDR2 YYEEEE come from the germline V gene. This CDR3 has 14 amino acids.

V and J are TRBV27 and TRBJ1-6, with no clear D. Looked up from germline, CDR1 is MNHEY and CDR2 is SMNVEV (reference sequence). There are 16 residues in the CDR3. V lost 5 bases and J lost 9, with 20 bases in between. In DNA, the CDR3 is TGTGCCAGCAGTGCCCTGACCGAGGGAATTGGTTCACCCCTCCACTTT. It is translated as CASSALTEGIGSPLHF.

This clonotype was detected only a few times. The J gene is TRBJ1-1, the V gene TRBV27, with D perhaps TRBD1 (6 bases). The germline V gene encodes CDR1 MNHEY and CDR2 SMNVEV (reference sequence). V dropped 7 bases and J dropped 11 bases, with 20 bases sitting between them. This CDR3 region has 13 residues. This CDR3 is CASKPGHGDPAFF. In DNA form, the CDR3 reads TGTGCCAGCAAACCGGGACACGGAGATCCGGCTTTCTTT.

The rearrangement joins TRBV20-1 to TRBJ1-1; no reliable D call. Germline values: CDR1 DFQATT, CDR2 SNEGSKA (reference sequence). This CDR3 region has 14 residues. Trimming took 3 bases from V and 1 from J, leaving 12 bases between them. The CDR3, as DNA: TGCAGTGCTAGTAGCCCTGTCGGGAACACTGAAGCTTTCTTT. Its translation: CSASSPVGNTEAFF.

The sample holds many counts of this clonotype. V and J are TRBV18 and TRBJ2-5; TRBD2 matches 8 bases. In germline, CDR1 is KGHSH, CDR2 LQKENI. This CDR3 region has 14 residues. Trimming took 8 bases from V and 1 from J; bases not matched to a gene: 6. CDR3 region: CASSPGLAQETQYF. The CDR3 DNA reads TGTGCCAGCAGCCCAGGACTAGCCCAAGAGACCCAGTACTTC.

This clonotype was picked up a small number of times. The chain combines TRBV9 with TRBJ2-1, with TRBD1 matching 9 bases. Trimming at V came to 4 bases and at J to 12 bases, leaving 11 bases not matched to a gene. This CDR3 has 14 amino acids. Germline CDR1 and CDR2: SGDLS and YYNGEE. In DNA form, the CDR3 reads TGTGCCAGCAGCTTTCGTCCCGGGACAGGGTCGCAGTTCTTC. Amino acid sequence: CASSFRPGTGSQFF.

This rearrangement joins TRBV2 to TRBJ1-1, with D maybe TRBD1 (6 bases). Germline CDR1 reads SNHLY; CDR2 reads FYNNEI. This CDR3 spans 14 amino acids. Trimming removed 4 bases from V and 3 bases from J, with 12 bases in between. The CDR3 spells CASSGPRGDTEAFF. CDR3 bases: TGTGCCAGCAGTGGCCCCAGGGGAGACACTGAAGCTTTCTTT.

The chain is built from TRBV5-4 and TRBJ2-5, with TRBD1 matching over 7 bases. CDR3 length equals 14 residues. J gave up 3 bases and V 5 bases, and 7 bases lay outside the gene matches. The germline V gene has CDR1 SGHNT and CDR2 YYREEE (reference sequence). CDR3 in DNA: TGTGCCAGCAGGACAGCCGGGACAGAAGAGACCCAGTACTTC. Translating gives CASRTAGTEETQYF.

This clonotype turned up a few times. The chain employs TRBV5-6 and TRBJ1-1; D gene ambiguous. Trimming pared 7 bases from V and 2 bases from J, leaving 12 bases between. Germline V gene lookup returns CDR1 SGHDT and CDR2 YYEEEE. CDR3 length: 13 residues. CDR3 sequence (DNA): TGTGCCAGCGACCAATCAGGAAACACTGAAGCTTTCTTT. Protein sequence: CASDQSGNTEAFF. Combining the CDR3 with reference TRBV5-6 and TRBJ1-1 gives the whole variable domain DAGVTQSPTHLIKTRGQQVTLRCSPKSGHDTVSWYQQALGQGPQFIFQYYEEEERQRGNFPDRFSGHQFPNYSSELNVNALLLGDSALYLCASDQSGNTEAFFGQGTRLTVV.

The chain couples TRBV20-1 to TRBJ2-5; the D gene is possibly TRBD2 (5 bases). The CDR3 consists of 15 residues. V lost 7 bases, J lost 0 bases, and 18 bases lay in between. Germline V gene lookup returns CDR1 DFQATT and CDR2 SNEGSKA (reference sequence). The DNA of the CDR3 is TGCAGTGGGGTATCAGCGGCGATGCACCAAGAGACCCAGTACTTC. Its protein product is CSGVSAAMHQETQYF.

The table lists this clonotype with a few counts. The chain couples TRBV28 to TRBJ1-1; D call uncertain. There are 12 residues in the CDR3. Trimming pared 7 bases from V and 4 bases from J, leaving 10 bases between. The germline V gene has CDR1 MDHEN and CDR2 SYDVKM. The CDR3 sequence: CASTRFSTEAFF. The CDR3 nucleotides read TGTGCCAGCACGAGGTTCAGCACTGAAGCTTTCTTT.